This TCR beta chain was found in a study of T-cell memory formation after mild COVID-19. On the study more broadly: TCR clusters mostly belonged to single donors.

J lost 5 bases, V lost 4 bases, and 6 bases had no gene match. The CDR3 contains 15 residues. Study-level points and caveats: There was a balanced CD4/CD8 profile in clones contracting day 15 to 85, and later expanders leaned CD4+. The authors left the SARS-CoV-2 specificity of second-wave clones peaking on day 37 unconfirmed.

MiXCR, run by TCRdb on the 5' RACE reads, gives a single entry per CDR3 protein. Of about 88,000 distinct CDR3 sequences in the sample, 20% to 25% were seen once. A note on this clonotype: Its antigen is still unknown.

The V call is TRBV12-3 or TRBV12-4, the J call TRBJ2-1; TRBD2 matches at 9 bases. Sequencing was performed on PBMCs or a T cell subset sorted from them (not recorded which). The source is a man between 18 and 35 years old who had mild COVID-19 (a few samples of this study predate the infection). Cell type and time point are not known. Written as DNA, the CDR3 is TGTGCCAGCAGTTCGACTAGCGGACTTCACAATGAGCAGTTCTTC. Translation gives CASSSTSGLHNEQFF.